Presented here are 31 T cell receptor beta chains from one specimen sequenced in a study of blood T cell repertoires in COVID-19. Generated by immunoSEQ multiplex PCR, the TCRdb table keeps only in-frame clones and is missing some. The table shows 140,000 to 150,000 clones, with 70% to 90% occurring only once. Sequencing was done on a sample of PBMCs or T cells enriched from blood (not recorded which). The receptors derive from a middle-aged man who had recovered from COVID-19.

The CDR3 loop reads CSVATNVANYGYTF. The CDR3 nucleotides read TGCAGCGTTGCTACTAACGTGGCTAACTATGGCTACACCTTC. This chain links TRBV29-1 with TRBJ1-2, with no clear D. The CDR3 consists of 14 residues. Trimming pared 4 bases from V and 0 bases from J, leaving 12 bases between. In germline, CDR1 is SQVTM, CDR2 ANQGSEA.

This clone was observed a handful of times. The chain couples TRBV7-2 to TRBJ1-1; 11 nucleotides agree with TRBD1. The CDR3 sequence is 17 residues long. V lost 2 bases, J lost 3 bases, and 8 bases stayed unmatched. The V gene's germline CDR1 is SGHTA and CDR2 FQGNSA. CDR3 nucleotides: TGTGCCAGCAGCTTATACCGGACAGGGGGCGCCGACACTGAAGCTTTCTTT. Translated: CASSLYRTGGADTEAFF.

The chain combines TRBV4-1 with TRBJ2-3; perhaps TRBD1 as D (5 bases). Trimming stripped 1 base from V and 6 bases from J, with 11 bases between. The CDR3 has 14 amino acids. Germline V gene sequence: CDR1 MGHRA, CDR2 YSYEKL. The CDR3: CASSQGTRRDTQYF. The CDR3 DNA is TGCGCCAGCAGCCAAGGGACACGCCGCGATACGCAGTATTTT.

The chain employs TRBV28 and TRBJ1-1, with unresolved D. The germline V gene has CDR1 MDHEN and CDR2 SYDVKM. The V end was cut by 3 bases, the J end by 11 bases, with 19 bases between. The CDR3 is 14 amino acids. The CDR3: CASSFEDSVLLAFF. The DNA of the CDR3 is TGTGCCAGCAGTTTCGAGGACTCTGTCCTCTTGGCTTTCTTT.

This rearrangement joins TRBV7-9 to TRBJ1-6; perhaps TRBD1 as D (5 bases). V lost 10 bases to trimming and J lost 1 base, with 17 bases between them. The CDR3 runs to 16 residues. CDR1 SEHNR and CDR2 FQNEAQ come from the germline V gene (reference sequence). CDR3 region: CATTGRVESYNSPLHF. The CDR3 nucleotides are TGTGCCACAACCGGCAGGGTAGAGTCCTATAATTCACCCCTCCACTTT.

The chain links TRBV5-8 to TRBJ2-6; 7 nucleotides match TRBD1. Trimming took 3 bases from V and 0 from J; bases not matched to a gene: 3. Germline values: CDR1 SGHTS, CDR2 YDEGEE. The CDR3 loop spans 16 amino acids. The CDR3 nucleotides read TGTGCCAGCAGCTCGGGACAGCCCTCTGGGGCCAACGTCCTGACTTTC. Translated, it gives CASSSGQPSGANVLTF.

The chain recombines TRBV30 with TRBJ1-2; TRBD1 matches at 8 bases. There are 15 residues in the CDR3. V trimming: 1 base; J trimming: 0 bases; junction bases outside the gene matches: 4. Germline V gives CDR1 GTSNPN, CDR2 SVGIG (reference sequence). The CDR3 reads CAWSDRQGPNYGYTF. The CDR3 DNA reads as TGTGCCTGGAGTGACCGACAGGGGCCTAACTATGGCTACACCTTC.

A single count supports this clone. V gene TRBV2 combines with J gene TRBJ1-2; D is unclear. V lost 9 bases, J lost 4 bases, and 15 bases lay in between. This CDR3 is built from 13 residues. In germline, CDR1 is SNHLY, CDR2 FYNNEI. The chain's CDR3 is CASQQEPLYGYTF. The CDR3, as DNA: TGTGCCAGTCAGCAGGAACCCCTCTATGGCTACACCTTC.

The rearrangement uses TRBV11-2 and TRBJ2-1, with D tentatively TRBD1 (6 bases). V was pared by 5 bases and J by 10 bases, with 18 bases between. Germline V gene sequence: CDR1 SGHAT, CDR2 FQNNGV. The length of the CDR3 is 14 residues. CDR3 loop: CASSRTPWDTEQFF. In DNA, the CDR3 is TGTGCCAGCAGCCGAACCCCTTGGGACACGGAGCAGTTCTTC.

The chain carries TRBV19 and TRBJ1-1; 7 bases fit TRBD1. With 4 bases clipped from V and 11 bases from J, the junction kept 13 bases outside the gene matches. The CDR3 has 14 residues. Germline CDR1 and CDR2: LNHDA and SQIVND (reference sequence). CDR3 amino acids: CASSTPGQTLGAFF. The CDR3 DNA reads TGTGCCAGTAGTACACCGGGACAGACCCTAGGGGCTTTCTTT. Combining the CDR3 with reference TRBV19 and TRBJ1-1 gives the whole variable domain DGGITQSPKYLFRKEGQNVTLSCEQNLNHDAMYWYRQDPGQGLRLIYYSQIVNDFQKGDIAEGYSVSREKKESFPLTVTSAQKNPTAFYLCASSTPGQTLGAFFGQGTRLTVV.

The chain combines TRBV15 with TRBJ1-2; 9 bases fit TRBD1. The V segment lost 6 bases and the J segment 4 bases; nucleotides outside the gene matches: 3. The length of the CDR3 is 13 residues. Germline V gives CDR1 LNHNV, CDR2 YYDKDF (reference sequence). CDR3 in DNA: TGTGCCACCAGTAGGGACAGGGCCTATGGCTACACCTTC. This encodes CATSRDRAYGYTF.

The chain uses TRBV20-1 and TRBJ2-1, with D tentatively TRBD2 (6 bases). The germline gives CDR1 DFQATT, CDR2 SNEGSKA (reference sequence). V dropped 6 bases and J dropped 6 bases, with 9 bases sitting between them. This CDR3 comprises 11 residues. The CDR3 nucleotides are TGCAGTGCGGGGCGGGGCAATGAGCAGTTCTTC. Protein: CSAGRGNEQFF.

The rearrangement uses TRBV12-3 or TRBV12-4 and TRBJ1-2; TRBD1 is a possible D gene (5 bases). V lost 3 bases and J lost 7, with 12 bases in between. There are 13 residues in the CDR3. The DNA for the CDR3 is TGTGCCAGCAGTTTGAACAGGAGGGGTGGCTACACCTTC. Encoded protein: CASSLNRRGGYTF.

The chain joins TRBV2 to TRBJ2-1; 11 bases are shared with TRBD2. The CDR3 is 14 residues long. J gave up 6 bases and V 7 bases, and 5 bases lay outside the gene matches. The germline V gene has CDR1 SNHLY and CDR2 FYNNEI. CDR3 sequence (DNA): TGTGCCAGCAAGGGACTAGCGGTAATCAATGAGCAGTTCTTC. Translation gives CASKGLAVINEQFF.

This chain joins TRBV18 and TRBJ1-6; 8 bases are a match to TRBD1. The CDR3 consists of 19 residues. Looked up from germline, CDR1 is KGHSH and CDR2 is LQKENI. V dropped 2 bases and J dropped 3; count of bases not matched to a gene: 12. The chain's CDR3 is CASSPFPGQGVDYNSPLHF. CDR3 DNA sequence: TGTGCCAGCTCACCATTCCCTGGACAGGGAGTTGACTATAATTCACCCCTCCACTTT. Combining the CDR3 with reference TRBV18 and TRBJ1-6 gives the whole variable domain NAGVMQNPRHLVRRRGQEARLRCSPMKGHSHVYWYRQLPEEGLKFMVYLQKENIIDESGMPKERFSAEFPKEGPSILRIQQVVRGDSAAYFCASSPFPGQGVDYNSPLHFGNGTRLTVT.

V and J are TRBV7-3 and TRBJ2-2; possibly TRBD2 for D (6 bases). This CDR3 spans 14 amino acids. In germline, CDR1 is SGHTA, CDR2 FQGTGA. The V end lost 7 bases, the J end lost 5 bases, and 14 bases lay between the germline ends. The CDR3 loop is CASKRGSETGELFF. CDR3 bases: TGTGCCAGCAAACGGGGGTCGGAGACCGGGGAGCTGTTTTTT. Drawing the rest from reference TRBV7-3 and TRBJ2-2, the complete variable domain is GAGVSQTPSNKVTEKGKYVELRCDPISGHTALYWYRQSLGQGPEFLIYFQGTGAADDSGLPNDRFFAVRPEGSVSTLKIQRTERGDSAVYLCASKRGSETGELFFGEGSRLTVL.

In DNA form, the CDR3 reads TGTGCCAGCAGTTCGGGACAGGGGGAGACCCAGTACTTC. It yields the protein CASSSGQGETQYF. This rearrangement joins TRBV28 to TRBJ2-5; 10 nucleotides agree with TRBD1. Unmatched junction bases numbered 1, after V lost 4 bases and J lost 5 bases. The germline CDR1 and CDR2 sequences are MDHEN and SYDVKM. The length of the CDR3 is 13 residues.

The genes are TRBV5-8 and TRBJ2-2; TRBD1 agrees at 8 bases. This CDR3 region has 16 residues. The trim removed 4 bases at V and 5 bases at J, leaving 10 bases unmatched. In germline, CDR1 is SGHTS, CDR2 YDEGEE. The CDR3 sequence is CASSPLQQGETGELFF. The CDR3 coding sequence is TGTGCCAGCAGCCCATTACAACAGGGGGAAACCGGGGAGCTGTTTTTT. The variable domain in full, with the rest retrieved from reference TRBV5-8 and TRBJ2-2, is EAGVTQSPTHLIKTRGQQATLRCSPISGHTSVYWYQQALGLGLQFLLWYDEGEERNRGNFPPRFSGRQFPNYSSELNVNALELEDSALYLCASSPLQQGETGELFFGEGSRLTVL.

This clone was picked up one time. The rearrangement joins TRBV5-6 to TRBJ2-1; TRBD2 is a possible D gene (5 bases). The germline gives CDR1 SGHDT, CDR2 YYEEEE. Trimming pared 5 bases from V and 3 bases from J, leaving 9 bases between. The length of the CDR3 is 13 residues. The CDR3 DNA reads as TGTGCCAGCAGATTTGGACTCTACAATGAGCAGTTCTTC. Amino acids: CASRFGLYNEQFF.

The chain employs TRBV28 and TRBJ1-2, with a weak D call TRBD1 (5 bases). CDR1 is MDHEN, CDR2 SYDVKM, per germline. The CDR3 runs to 16 residues. V lost 2 bases to trimming and J lost 7 bases, with 20 bases between them. CDR3 DNA: TGTGCCAGCAGTTTAACCGGGACTACCCGCGGGAGTGGCTACACCTTC. Translated, it gives CASSLTGTTRGSGYTF.

The genes are TRBV13 and TRBJ2-7, with D perhaps matching TRBD2 (7 bases). V was shortened by 0 bases and J by 4 bases, with 13 bases between the two germline ends. The CDR3 spans 15 residues. Per germline, CDR1 PRHDT and CDR2 FYEKMQ (reference sequence). This chain's CDR3 is CASSLGRGGRYEQYF. As DNA, the CDR3 is TGTGCCAGCAGCTTAGGGAGGGGGGGAAGGTACGAGCAGTACTTC.

CDR3 loop: CASSRQGNTEAFF. The CDR3 DNA sequence: TGTGCCAGTAGTCGACAGGGGAACACTGAAGCTTTCTTT. The V and J genes are TRBV19 and TRBJ1-1, with 7 positions matching TRBD1. In germline, CDR1 is LNHDA, CDR2 SQIVND (reference sequence). The V gene end was trimmed by 5 bases and the J gene end by 1 base; junction bases not matched to a gene: 1. This CDR3 spans 13 amino acids.

This clone is a singleton in its sample. This chain uses TRBV6-5 with TRBJ2-6, with 7 bases fitting TRBD1. V lost 5 bases and J lost 0; bases outside the gene matches: 1. The CDR3 loop spans 15 amino acids. Germline-derived CDR1 and CDR2 are MNHEY and SVGAGI. In nucleotides, the CDR3 is TGTGCCAGCAGTCCAGGGGGCTCTGGGGCCAACGTCCTGACTTTC. This sequence encodes CASSPGGSGANVLTF.

This clone appeared once. The rearrangement links TRBV28 to TRBJ2-7; 7 bases are shared with TRBD1. The CDR3 spans 17 residues. Germline trimming cut 4 bases from V and 2 bases from J; bases unmatched to any gene: 14. In germline, CDR1 is MDHEN, CDR2 SYDVKM. The DNA of the CDR3 is TGTGCCAGCAGTTCCCCTACCCTACAGGGGAAGGCCTACGAGCAGTACTTC. Residues: CASSSPTLQGKAYEQYF. Using reference TRBV28 and TRBJ2-7 for the parts outside the CDR3, the full variable domain is DVKVTQSSRYLVKRTGEKVFLECVQDMDHENMFWYRQDPGLGLRLIYFSYDVKMKEKGDIPEGYSVSREKKERFSLILESASTNQTSMYLCASSSPTLQGKAYEQYFGPGTRLTVT.

This chain uses TRBV6-1 with TRBJ2-7, with TRBD2 as a possible D gene (5 bases). The CDR3 spans 13 residues. Germline V gene lookup returns CDR1 MNHNS and CDR2 SASEGT. V shed 3 bases and J shed 4 bases, with 10 bases lying between them. CDR3 bases: TGTGCCAGCAGTGAGGCTTCGGGATACGAGCAGTACGTC. This gives the protein CASSEASGYEQYV.

The chain uses TRBV9 and TRBJ1-1; TRBD1 agrees at 7 bases. The J segment lost 11 bases and the V segment lost 3 bases, leaving 16 bases of the junction unmatched. The CDR3 sequence is 15 residues long. Germline assignment: CDR1 SGDLS and CDR2 YYNGEE. The CDR3 nucleotides are TGTGCCAGCAGCGCGGTAACAGGGGAACTGCCTCGGGCTTTCTTT. It encodes CASSAVTGELPRAFF.

Only one count was recorded for this clone. This chain connects TRBV24-1 to TRBJ2-2, with D perhaps TRBD2 (6 bases). V shed 6 bases and J shed 4 bases, with 8 bases lying between them. The CDR3 runs to 13 residues. CDR1 and CDR2 (germline): KGHDR, SFDVKD. CDR3 amino acids: CATSRRATGELFF. CDR3 DNA: TGTGCCACCAGTAGGAGGGCCACCGGGGAGCTGTTTTTT.

V is TRBV2 and J is TRBJ1-4; maybe TRBD1 (6 bases). Looked up from germline, CDR1 is SNHLY and CDR2 is FYNNEI. This CDR3 contains 15 residues. Trimming took off 5 bases at V and 3 bases at J, with 13 bases between the two ends. CDR3 bases: TGTGCCAGCAGTCGACTACAGGGTGCTAATGAAAAACTGTTTTTT. Translated: CASSRLQGANEKLFF.

The CDR3 DNA sequence: TGTGCCAGCTCACCACAGGAAGGAAGGGGCTATGGCTACACCTTC. This sequence encodes CASSPQEGRGYGYTF. V gene TRBV18 combines with J gene TRBJ1-2, with D possibly TRBD1 on 5 matching bases. The germline CDR1 and CDR2 sequences are KGHSH and LQKENI. CDR3 size: 15 residues. V was shortened by 1 base and J by 4 bases, with 13 bases between the two germline ends. The variable domain in full, completed from reference TRBV18 and TRBJ1-2, reads NAGVMQNPRHLVRRRGQEARLRCSPMKGHSHVYWYRQLPEEGLKFMVYLQKENIIDESGMPKERFSAEFPKEGPSILRIQQVVRGDSAAYFCASSPQEGRGYGYTFGSGTRLTVV.

This clone was observed a handful of times. The J gene is TRBJ1-5, the V gene TRBV7-2; D call uncertain. Germline CDR1 and CDR2: SGHTA and FQGNSA. This CDR3 region has 15 residues. Trimming left V 2 bases short and J 0 bases short, with 8 bases between. The CDR3 here is CASSLYSNSNQPQHF. CDR3 bases: TGTGCCAGCAGCTTATACAGCAATAGCAATCAGCCCCAGCATTTT.

This clone was seen a handful of times. The chain recombines TRBV27 with TRBJ2-2; D may be TRBD2 (5 bases). V was clipped by 7 bases and J by 7 bases, with 19 bases between them. The V gene's germline CDR1 is MNHEY and CDR2 SMNVEV (reference sequence). This CDR3 region has 15 residues. The CDR3 bases are TGTGCCAGCAACCCCTATAGGAGAGGGATCGGGGAGCTGTTTTTT. It translates to CASNPYRRGIGELFF.